The clone carrying this T cell receptor beta chain has only a few counts. As yet, its antigen is unknown. Sequence data for DNA of cultured CD4+ T cells were generated by the Oncomine TCR Beta short-read assay. TCRdb analysed the PCR reads with MiXCR anew, one entry per CDR3 protein. The sample includes fewer than 30,000 distinct CDR3 sequences, 40% to 45% of them seen just once. Between the trimmed V and J ends, which lost 1 base and 7 bases, there was a span of 4 bases. Germline CDR1 reads SEHNR; CDR2 reads FQNEAQ (reference sequence). This CDR3 has 11 residues. Time point reported: late sampling 161 to 241 days after vaccination in three convalescent patients. Treatment of the sample: approximately 9-day PBMC culture with coronavirus spike peptide pools or control peptides (ViraFEST assay). The record originates from a study of vaccination and CD4 T cells after COVID-19. For the study at large: Stimulation of the cells used overlapping spike peptide pools from SARS-CoV-2 and from the common cold coronaviruses HCoV-NL63, HCoV-OC43 and HCoV-229E.

General study results and limits: There was no significant change from 21 to 38 median reactive clonotypes.

The receptor comes from a human donor who had recovered from COVID-19. The genes are TRBV7-9 and TRBJ2-5; D remains unclear. The input for sequencing was CD4+ T cells from blood, cultured in vitro, taken about 7 months after SARS-CoV-2 vaccination. The CDR3 DNA sequence: TGTGCCAGCAGCTTAGAAGGGACCCAGTACTTC. Translation gives CASSLEGTQYF.